This is a list of T cell receptor beta chains from one sample in a study of T cells in Graves' hyperthyroidism and ophthalmopathy. TCRdb reprocessed the multiplex PCR reads with MiXCR, giving one entry per CDR3 protein. This table has more than 600,000 distinct CDR3 sequences, roughly 17% appearing once. The sequenced material came from blood. Receptors were obtained from a man aged 18-30 years with Graves' hyperthyroidism. Each CDR3 is given with its conserved first and last residue. The order of the fields is V gene, CDR3 length, D gene, J gene, clone size, CDR3 protein, CDR3 DNA. A D gene is named only where the DNA matches it firmly. Clone sizes are given selectively: once, few, many, or a class where the clone is expanded.

v_call: TRBV6-1
cdr3_length: 14
d_call: NA
j_call: TRBJ2-7
clone_size: NA
cdr3_aa: CASSEPGGANEQYF
cdr3_nt: TGTGCCAGCAGTGAACCAGGAGGCGCGAACGAGCAGTACTTC

v_call: TRBV5-5
cdr3_length: 15
d_call: NA
j_call: TRBJ2-4
clone_size: few
cdr3_aa: CASSSRALAKNIQYF
cdr3_nt: TGTGCCAGCAGCTCTCGGGCTCTAGCCAAAAACATTCAGTACTTC

v_call: TRBV29-1
cdr3_length: 13
d_call: NA
j_call: TRBJ2-3
clone_size: few
cdr3_aa: CSVVLPSTDTQYF
cdr3_nt: TGCAGCGTTGTACTCCCTAGCACAGATACGCAGTATTTT

v_call: TRBV18
cdr3_length: 15
d_call: NA
j_call: TRBJ2-3
clone_size: many
cdr3_aa: CASSRSQSKTDTQYF
cdr3_nt: TGTGCCAGCTCCCGATCCCAATCCAAAACAGATACGCAGTATTTT

v_call: TRBV27
cdr3_length: 17
d_call: TRBD1
j_call: TRBJ2-4
clone_size: NA
cdr3_aa: CASSHGTGKYGKNIQYF
cdr3_nt: TGTGCCAGCAGTCACGGGACAGGGAAGTACGGCAAAAACATTCAGTACTTC

v_call: TRBV3-1
cdr3_length: 15
d_call: TRBD2
j_call: TRBJ2-1
clone_size: few
cdr3_aa: CASSPQAGEFNEQFF
cdr3_nt: TGTGCCAGCAGCCCCCAAGCGGGGGAGTTCAATGAGCAGTTCTTC

v_call: TRBV2
cdr3_length: 17
d_call: TRBD2
j_call: TRBJ2-7
clone_size: few
cdr3_aa: CASSFLGGTGSSYEQYF
cdr3_nt: TGTGCCAGCAGCTTCCTGGGGGGGACCGGGAGCTCCTACGAGCAGTACTTC

v_call: TRBV6-1
cdr3_length: 14
d_call: NA
j_call: TRBJ1-2
clone_size: NA
cdr3_aa: CASRGTPNNYGYTF
cdr3_nt: TGTGCCAGCAGGGGGACACCAAATAACTATGGCTACACCTTC

v_call: TRBV20-1
cdr3_length: 14
d_call: TRBD2
j_call: TRBJ2-7
clone_size: few
cdr3_aa: CSPWSSGRSYEQYF
cdr3_nt: TGCAGTCCTTGGTCCAGCGGGAGGTCCTACGAGCAGTACTTC

v_call: TRBV4-3
cdr3_length: 17
d_call: TRBD2
j_call: TRBJ2-4
clone_size: few
cdr3_aa: CASSRGLAGVAKNIQYF
cdr3_nt: TGCGCCAGCAGCCGTGGACTAGCGGGTGTAGCCAAAAACATTCAGTACTTC

v_call: TRBV20-1
cdr3_length: 14
d_call: NA
j_call: TRBJ2-3
clone_size: NA
cdr3_aa: CSAIQTHRAYTQYF
cdr3_nt: TGCAGTGCTATCCAAACTCACAGGGCGTATACGCAGTATTTT

v_call: TRBV6-1
cdr3_length: 16
d_call: NA
j_call: TRBJ2-4
clone_size: few
cdr3_aa: CASSEARTLAKNIQHF
cdr3_nt: TGTGCCAGCAGTGAAGCCAGGACTTTAGCCAAAAACATTCAGCACTTC

v_call: TRBV28
cdr3_length: 15
d_call: NA
j_call: TRBJ2-3
clone_size: many
cdr3_aa: CASSLVVSGPDTQYF
cdr3_nt: TGTGCCAGCAGTCTCGTTGTCAGTGGGCCAGATACGCAGTATTTT

v_call: TRBV7-2
cdr3_length: 15
d_call: TRBD1
j_call: TRBJ1-5
clone_size: NA
cdr3_aa: CASSLRGQSNQPQHF
cdr3_nt: TGTGCCAGCAGCTTACGGGGACAGAGCAATCAGCCCCAGCATTTT

v_call: TRBV7-9
cdr3_length: 12
d_call: NA
j_call: TRBJ2-2
clone_size: few
cdr3_aa: CASSLALAELFF
cdr3_nt: TGTGCCAGCAGCTTAGCACTAGCGGAGCTGTTTTTT

v_call: TRBV2
cdr3_length: 15
d_call: TRBD1
j_call: TRBJ1-3
clone_size: once
cdr3_aa: CASTMTGFGGNTIYF
cdr3_nt: TGTGCCAGCACCATGACAGGGTTCGGGGGAAACACCATATATTTT

v_call: TRBV2
cdr3_length: 14
d_call: NA
j_call: TRBJ1-1
clone_size: many
cdr3_aa: CAIAIGGRNTEAFF
cdr3_nt: TGTGCCATAGCGATAGGGGGAAGGAACACTGAAGCTTTCTTT

v_call: TRBV2
cdr3_length: 17
d_call: TRBD1
j_call: TRBJ2-4
clone_size: many
cdr3_aa: CASSYTGGQSNKNIQYF
cdr3_nt: TGTGCCAGCAGTTATACAGGGGGCCAATCAAACAAAAACATTCAGTACTTC

v_call: TRBV9
cdr3_length: 14
d_call: NA
j_call: TRBJ1-6
clone_size: NA
cdr3_aa: CASTQEPYNSPLHF
cdr3_nt: TGTGCCAGCACCCAGGAGCCCTATAATTCACCCCTCCACTTT

v_call: TRBV9
cdr3_length: 16
d_call: NA
j_call: TRBJ2-3
clone_size: NA
cdr3_aa: CASSVNSGDSTDTQYF
cdr3_nt: TGTGCCAGCAGCGTAAATTCTGGGGATAGCACAGATACGCAGTATTTT

v_call: TRBV20-1
cdr3_length: 14
d_call: TRBD2
j_call: TRBJ2-1
clone_size: many
cdr3_aa: CSAQGGLAEHEQFF
cdr3_nt: TGCAGTGCCCAGGGGGGACTAGCGGAACATGAGCAGTTCTTC

v_call: TRBV4-1
cdr3_length: 15
d_call: TRBD2
j_call: TRBJ2-1
clone_size: NA
cdr3_aa: CASSQAGGSHNEQFF
cdr3_nt: TGCGCCAGCAGCCAAGCGGGAGGGTCCCACAATGAGCAGTTCTTC

v_call: TRBV18
cdr3_length: 15
d_call: NA
j_call: TRBJ1-4
clone_size: many
cdr3_aa: CASSPPPGTDEKLFF
cdr3_nt: TGTGCCAGCTCACCTCCGCCGGGGACGGATGAAAAACTGTTTTTT

v_call: TRBV4-2
cdr3_length: 18
d_call: TRBD2
j_call: TRBJ2-7
clone_size: NA
cdr3_aa: CASSQEAWASGISYEQYF
cdr3_nt: TGTGCCAGCAGCCAAGAAGCCTGGGCTAGCGGAATTTCCTACGAGCAGTACTTC

v_call: TRBV10-3
cdr3_length: 15
d_call: NA
j_call: TRBJ1-1
clone_size: NA
cdr3_aa: CAISPEHPSNTEAFF
cdr3_nt: TGTGCCATCAGTCCAGAACATCCTTCGAACACTGAAGCTTTCTTT

v_call: TRBV28
cdr3_length: 13
d_call: NA
j_call: TRBJ1-5
clone_size: many
cdr3_aa: CASENRVHEPQHF
cdr3_nt: TGTGCCAGCGAAAACAGGGTCCACGAACCCCAGCATTTT

v_call: TRBV7-8
cdr3_length: 15
d_call: TRBD2
j_call: TRBJ2-7
clone_size: many
cdr3_aa: CASSPTLAGVYEQYF
cdr3_nt: TGTGCCAGCAGCCCGACCCTAGCGGGAGTGTACGAGCAGTACTTC